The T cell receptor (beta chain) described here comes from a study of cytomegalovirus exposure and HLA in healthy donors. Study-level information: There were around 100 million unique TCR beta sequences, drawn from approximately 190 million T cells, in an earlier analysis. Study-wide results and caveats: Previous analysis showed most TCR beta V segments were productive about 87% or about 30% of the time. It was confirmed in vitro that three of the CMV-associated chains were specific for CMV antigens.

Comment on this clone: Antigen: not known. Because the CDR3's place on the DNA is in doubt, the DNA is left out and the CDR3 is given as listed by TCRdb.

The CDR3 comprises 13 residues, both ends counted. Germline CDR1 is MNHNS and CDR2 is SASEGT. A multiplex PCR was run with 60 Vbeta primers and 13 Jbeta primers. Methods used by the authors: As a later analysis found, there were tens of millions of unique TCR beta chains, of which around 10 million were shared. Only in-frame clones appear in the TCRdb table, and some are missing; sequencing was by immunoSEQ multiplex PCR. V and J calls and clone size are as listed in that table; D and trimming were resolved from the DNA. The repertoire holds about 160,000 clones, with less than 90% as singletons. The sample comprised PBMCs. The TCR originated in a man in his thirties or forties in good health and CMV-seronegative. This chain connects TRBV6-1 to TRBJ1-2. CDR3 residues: CASILGGARGYTF.